These 27 T cell receptor beta chains share one sample of origin, sequenced in a study of blood T cell repertoires in COVID-19. The repertoire was sequenced with immunoSEQ multiplex PCR; TCRdb's copy has only in-frame clones and lacks some. Of about 170,000 clones listed, 79% are singletons. Sequencing was performed on PBMCs or T cells enriched from blood (not recorded which). The receptor source for this set is a woman between 65 and 79 years old in a cohort exposed to, infected with or recovered from COVID-19 (not recorded which).

The chain has TRBV9 and TRBJ2-5; D is unclear. CDR1 SGDLS and CDR2 YYNGEE come from the germline V gene. This CDR3 spans 14 amino acids. Between the trimmed V and J ends, which lost 0 bases and 1 base, there was a span of 7 bases. Here the CDR3 reads CASSVANSQETQYF. Here the CDR3 DNA reads TGTGCCAGCAGCGTAGCTAACAGCCAAGAGACCCAGTACTTC.

This clone was recorded once. J is TRBJ2-5 and V is TRBV3-1 (or the pseudogene TRBV3-2); D perhaps matches TRBD2 (6 bases). This CDR3 contains 14 residues. V lost 4 bases, J lost 5 bases, and 14 bases lay in between. Germline V gene sequence: CDR1 LGHDT, CDR2 YNNKEL (reference sequence). The CDR3, as DNA: TGTGCCAGCAGCCCGAACGGAGGGCTTGAGACCCAGTACTTC. The encoded protein is CASSPNGGLETQYF.

The chain couples TRBV23-1 to TRBJ2-6; the D gene is possibly TRBD2 (5 bases). TRBV23-1 is an ORF; its function is uncertain. This CDR3 comprises 18 residues. The ends were cut back, 7 bases at V and 2 bases at J, with 21 bases in the middle. CDR3 residues: CASTQEEETIPGANVLTF. CDR3 bases: TGCGCCAGCACCCAAGAGGAGGAGACGATCCCTGGGGCCAACGTCCTGACTTTC.

This chain connects TRBV27 to TRBJ1-2; TRBD1 aligns across 12 bases. J gave up 7 bases and V 5 bases, and 8 bases lay outside the gene matches. The CDR3 is 15 residues long. Germline CDR1 MNHEY, CDR2 SMNVEV (reference sequence). CDR3: CASSLRGTGGLGYTF. CDR3 in DNA: TGTGCCAGCAGTCTTCGGGGGACAGGGGGCCTTGGCTACACCTTC.

The J gene is TRBJ2-7, the V gene TRBV7-2; no clear D gene. The CDR3 runs to 14 residues. The germline V gene has CDR1 SGHTA and CDR2 FQGNSA. With 1 base removed from V and 0 bases from J, the gap between germline ends came to 7 bases. In DNA, the CDR3 is TGTGCCAGCAGCTTAGTCATTAGCTCCTACGAGCAGTACTTC. It encodes CASSLVISSYEQYF.

CDR3 in amino acids: CASSTGLAGVSDTQYF. CDR3 coding DNA: TGTGCCAGCAGCACAGGACTAGCGGGAGTGTCGGATACGCAGTATTTT. The rearrangement joins TRBV7-2 to TRBJ2-3; 13 positions match TRBD2. The CDR3 runs 16 residues. CDR1 and CDR2 (germline): SGHTA, FQGNSA. V shed 5 bases, J shed 6 bases, and the junction held 8 bases outside the gene matches.

This clone was recorded a few times. The chain joins TRBV5-1 to TRBJ2-1, with TRBD2 matching over 8 bases. CDR3 size: 14 residues. V was pared by 4 bases and J by 6 bases, with 6 bases of the junction left unmatched. Germline V gene data show CDR1 as SGHRS and CDR2 as YFSETQ. The CDR3 protein is CASSLLSGSNEQFF. CDR3 in DNA: TGCGCCAGCAGCCTACTAAGCGGGAGCAATGAGCAGTTCTTC.

V gene TRBV11-2 combines with J gene TRBJ2-7; 8 bases agree with TRBD1. Germline lookup yields CDR1 SGHAT and CDR2 FQNNGV. With V trimmed by 3 bases and J by 13 bases, 11 bases remained unmatched. The CDR3 has 13 residues. The CDR3 loop is CASSLGTGRKVYF. The DNA for the CDR3 is TGTGCCAGCAGCTTGGGGACAGGCCGGAAGGTTTACTTC.

The chain recombines TRBV28 with TRBJ1-5; TRBD1 agrees at 10 bases. Unmatched junction bases numbered 5, after V lost 2 bases and J lost 1 base. The CDR3 extends over 17 amino acids. Germline V gene data show CDR1 as MDHEN and CDR2 as SYDVKM. The CDR3 spells CASSLDRGLRSNQPQHF. CDR3 bases: TGTGCCAGCAGTTTAGACAGGGGGCTTCGGAGCAATCAGCCCCAGCATTTT.

The chain has TRBV6-5 and TRBJ2-5; possible D gene TRBD2, 7 bases. Germline V gene lookup returns CDR1 MNHEY and CDR2 SVGAGI. The CDR3 covers 13 residues. V lost 7 bases to trimming and J lost 3 bases, with 12 bases between them. CDR3 protein: CASKGGREETQYF. CDR3 DNA sequence: TGTGCCAGCAAAGGGGGGAGGGAAGAGACCCAGTACTTC.

This clone was seen many times. The V call is TRBV19, the J call TRBJ2-1; a possible D gene is TRBD1 (6 bases). CDR3 length: 15 residues. Trimming stripped 5 bases from V and 0 bases from J, with 11 bases between. The germline CDR1 and CDR2 sequences are LNHDA and SQIVND (reference sequence). The CDR3 DNA reads TGTGCCAGTAGTGCCAGGGGTGGCTCCTACAATGAGCAGTTCTTC. Protein product: CASSARGGSYNEQFF.

The V call is TRBV9, the J call TRBJ2-3, with 15 bases that match TRBD2. Germline V CDR1 and CDR2: SGDLS, YYNGEE. The CDR3 extends over 18 amino acids. The V and J ends lost 2 bases and 3 bases, in that order; junction bases with no gene match: 7. In nucleotides, the CDR3 is TGTGCCAGCAGCGTCGGACTAGCGGGAGGGCCCTGGACAGATACGCAGTATTTT. Translation: CASSVGLAGGPWTDTQYF.

This clone showed up many times. The chain recombines TRBV3-1 (or the pseudogene TRBV3-2) with TRBJ1-1; 11 bases align to TRBD1. The germline V gene has CDR1 LGHDT and CDR2 YNNKEL (reference sequence). The trim removed 3 bases at V and 4 bases at J, leaving 1 base unmatched. The CDR3 covers 14 residues. CDR3 sequence (DNA): TGTGCCAGCAGCCATGGGACAGGGGGCACTGAAGCTTTCTTT. Its protein is CASSHGTGGTEAFF.

This chain joins TRBV6-6 and TRBJ2-2; TRBD1 matches at 8 bases. Germline V gene sequence: CDR1 MNHNY, CDR2 SVGAGI (reference sequence). V lost 5 bases to trimming and J lost 7 bases; unmatched junction nucleotides: 15. CDR3 size: 17 residues. DNA of the CDR3: TGTGCCAGCAGTCTGCAATCCCCGGGACAGGTTTTCGGGGAGCTGTTTTTT. Residues: CASSLQSPGQVFGELFF.

V is TRBV2 and J is TRBJ2-3, with TRBD1 identical over 8 bases. The CDR3 has 14 amino acids. The ends lost 7 bases at V and 3 bases at J; junction bases unmatched: 6. Germline CDR1 is SNHLY and CDR2 is FYNNEI. The CDR3 nucleotides read TGTGCCAGCAAGTCTCAGGGGGCTACAGATACGCAGTATTTT. This encodes CASKSQGATDTQYF.

V is TRBV4-3 and J is TRBJ2-2; 10 nucleotides line up with TRBD2. The ends lost 3 bases at V and 6 bases at J; junction bases unmatched: 7. The CDR3 length is 16 residues. Germline-derived CDR1 and CDR2 are LGHNA and YSLEER. The CDR3 sequence: CASSHLAGEGPGELFF. In DNA, the CDR3 is TGCGCCAGCAGCCATCTAGCGGGAGAAGGTCCCGGGGAGCTGTTTTTT.

This clone was recorded only once. This sequence joins TRBV4-1 and TRBJ2-3; TRBD2 aligns across 9 bases. CDR3 length: 16 amino acids. Germline trimming cut 1 base from V and 1 base from J; bases unmatched to any gene: 3. CDR1 and CDR2 from the germline V gene are MGHRA and YSYEKL. CDR3 sequence (DNA): TGCGCCAGCAGCCAAGGTGTAGCGGGAGGCACAGATACGCAGTATTTT. Translated, it gives CASSQGVAGGTDTQYF.

The chain combines TRBV5-4 with TRBJ2-7, with D unclear. The CDR3 contains 13 residues. V was shortened by 0 bases and J by 0 bases, with 4 bases between the two germline ends. Germline values: CDR1 SGHNT, CDR2 YYREEE (reference sequence). Written as DNA, the CDR3 is TGTGCCAGCAGCTTGGGCAGCTCCTACGAGCAGTACTTC. Translation: CASSLGSSYEQYF.

The V and J genes are TRBV4-2 and TRBJ2-1; 10 bases map to TRBD2. Losses at the gene ends were 1 base for V and 0 bases for J; bases not matched to a gene: 12. Germline loops: CDR1 LGHNA, CDR2 YNFKEQ. The CDR3 is 20 amino acids. In DNA form, the CDR3 reads TGTGCCAGCAGCCAAGTCCCGGGACTAGCGTATAAGAGCTCCTACAATGAGCAGTTCTTC. Translated, it gives CASSQVPGLAYKSSYNEQFF.

This chain joins TRBV2 and TRBJ1-5; unclear D gene. The CDR3 runs to 15 residues. Looked up from germline, CDR1 is SNHLY and CDR2 is FYNNEI. The V end was cut by 2 bases, the J end by 0 bases, with 8 bases between. The CDR3 DNA reads as TGTGCCAGCAGTGAACGTAGCTATAGCAATCAGCCCCAGCATTTT. This translates into CASSERSYSNQPQHF. Together with reference TRBV2 and TRBJ1-5, the CDR3 gives the full variable domain: EPEVTQTPSHQVTQMGQEVILRCVPISNHLYFYWYRQILGQKVEFLVSFYNNEISEKSEIFDDQFSVERPDGSNFTLKIRSTKLEDSAMYFCASSERSYSNQPQHFGDGTRLSIL.

The chain links TRBV18 to TRBJ1-2; 7 nucleotides align to TRBD1. The CDR3 runs 14 residues. The V segment lost 6 bases and the J segment 2 bases; nucleotides outside the gene matches: 6. CDR1 and CDR2 (germline): KGHSH, LQKENI. The CDR3 bases are TGTGCCAGCTCTCCTGCAGGGGGGAACTATGGCTACACCTTC. Protein product: CASSPAGGNYGYTF.

The chain carries TRBV10-3 and TRBJ1-3; D is unresolved. V lost 0 bases and J 2 bases, leaving 14 bases between the germline ends. The length of the CDR3 is 17 residues. The germline gives CDR1 ENHRY, CDR2 SYGVKD. CDR3 in DNA: TGTGCCATCAGTGAGTCGAATAGTCGGGGAGCTGGAAACACCATATATTTT. This sequence encodes CAISESNSRGAGNTIYF.

V usage is TRBV28 and J usage is TRBJ2-3; 11 nucleotides match TRBD2. J lost 0 bases, V lost 8 bases, and 4 bases had no gene match. There are 15 residues in the CDR3. Germline CDR1 MDHEN, CDR2 SYDVKM. The DNA of the CDR3 is TGTGCCAGCGGTAGGACTAGCGGGAGCACAGATACGCAGTATTTT. This translates into CASGRTSGSTDTQYF.

This rearrangement joins TRBV5-4 to TRBJ2-2, with D perhaps TRBD2 (6 bases). Germline V gene lookup returns CDR1 SGHNT and CDR2 YYREEE (reference sequence). With 4 bases removed from V and 4 bases from J, the gap between germline ends came to 14 bases. The CDR3 sequence is 15 residues long. CDR3 in DNA: TGTGCCAGCAGCCCGACTAGTCTTTCCACCGGGGAGCTGTTTTTT. This encodes CASSPTSLSTGELFF.

This clone was observed a handful of times. The genes are TRBV12-2 and TRBJ2-2; the table's D call, TRBD2, was not checked against the DNA. TRBV12-2 is given as a pseudogene. CDR3 size: 14 residues. The CDR3: CASRPVPPTGELFF. The CDR3 DNA reads as TGTGCAAGTCGCCCGGTACCACCCACCGGGGAGCTGTTTTTT.

This clone was recorded a few times. The chain couples TRBV20-1 to TRBJ2-5; maybe TRBD1 (6 bases). V was trimmed by 3 bases and J by 5 bases, leaving 16 bases between them. Germline assignment: CDR1 DFQATT and CDR2 SNEGSKA (reference sequence). This CDR3 has 14 residues. The CDR3 nucleotides are TGCAGTGCTAGTAGGGCAGGGGTTGAGGAGACCCAGTACTTC. Its protein product is CSASRAGVEETQYF.

This clone was seen only a few times. The rearrangement uses TRBV27 and TRBJ1-2; D possibly corresponds to TRBD1 (6 bases). In germline, CDR1 is MNHEY, CDR2 SMNVEV (reference sequence). The CDR3 length is 14 residues. Trimming shortened V by 3 bases and J by 6 bases, and 14 bases separated the two germline ends. This CDR3 is CASSLRQGLNGYTF. CDR3 DNA: TGTGCCAGCAGTTTGAGGCAGGGGCTTAATGGCTACACCTTC.